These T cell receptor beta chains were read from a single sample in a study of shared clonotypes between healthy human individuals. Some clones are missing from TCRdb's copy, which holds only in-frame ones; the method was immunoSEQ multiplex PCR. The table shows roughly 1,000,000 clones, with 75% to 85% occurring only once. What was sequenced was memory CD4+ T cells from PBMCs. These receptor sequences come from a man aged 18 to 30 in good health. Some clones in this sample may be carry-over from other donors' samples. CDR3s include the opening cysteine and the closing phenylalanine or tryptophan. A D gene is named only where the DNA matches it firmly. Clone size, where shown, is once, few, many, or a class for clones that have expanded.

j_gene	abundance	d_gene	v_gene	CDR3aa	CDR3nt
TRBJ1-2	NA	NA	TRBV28	CASRPDRLKGYTF	TGTGCCAGCAGACCCGACAGGCTTAAGGGCTACACCTTC
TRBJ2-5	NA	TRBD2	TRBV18	CASSPSAGGAGETQYF	TGTGCCAGCTCACCTTCGGCGGGAGGTGCTGGGGAGACCCAGTACTTC
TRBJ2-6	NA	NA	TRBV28	CASTPPGANVLTF	TGTGCCAGCACCCCCCCTGGGGCCAACGTCCTGACTTTC
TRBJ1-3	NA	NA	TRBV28	CASSLQGSGNTIYF	TGTGCCAGCAGTTTACAGGGCTCTGGAAACACCATATATTTT
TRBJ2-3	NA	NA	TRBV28	CASSGLGVDTQYF	TGTGCCAGCAGCGGGTTAGGTGTAGATACGCAGTATTTT
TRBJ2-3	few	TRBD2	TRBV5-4	CASSPRTSGSTDTQYF	TGTGCCAGCAGCCCCAGGACTAGCGGGAGCACAGATACGCAGTATTTT
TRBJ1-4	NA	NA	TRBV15	CATSREGVRREKLFF	TGTGCCACCAGCAGAGAAGGTGTCCGAAGGGAAAAACTGTTTTTT
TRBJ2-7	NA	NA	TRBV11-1	CASSFSGTYEQYF	TGTGCCAGCAGCTTTTCAGGGACCTACGAGCAGTACTTC
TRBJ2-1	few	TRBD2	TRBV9	CASSVGSWTSGYNEQFF	TGTGCCAGCAGCGTAGGTAGTTGGACTAGCGGATACAATGAGCAGTTCTTC
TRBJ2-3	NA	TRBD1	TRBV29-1	CSVWDRRTSTDTQYF	TGCAGCGTTTGGGACAGACGAACTAGCACAGATACGCAGTATTTT
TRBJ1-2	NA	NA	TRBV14	CASSQSWTPGGYGYTF	TGTGCCAGCAGCCAAAGTTGGACTCCTGGTGGCTATGGCTACACCTTC
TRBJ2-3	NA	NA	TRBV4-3	CASSQEQTKNGIASDTQYF	TGCGCCAGCAGCCAAGAACAGACTAAAAACGGGATAGCAAGCGATACGCAGTATTTT
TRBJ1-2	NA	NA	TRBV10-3	CAMSGGLGYTF	TGTGCCATGAGTGGGGGGCTCGGCTACACCTTC
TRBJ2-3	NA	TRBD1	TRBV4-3	CASSRGTGTTDTQYF	TGCGCCAGCAGCCGCGGGACAGGGACCACAGATACGCAGTATTTT
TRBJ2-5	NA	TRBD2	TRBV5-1	CASRDPAGKGETQYF	TGCGCCAGCAGGGATCCAGCGGGAAAGGGGGAGACCCAGTACTTC
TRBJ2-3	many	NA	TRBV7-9	CASSLSGPDTQYF	TGTGCCAGCAGCCTTAGCGGACCAGATACGCAGTATTTT
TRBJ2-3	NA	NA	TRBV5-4	CASSLTSTQFTDTQYF	TGTGCCAGCAGCTTGACTAGCACACAATTCACAGATACGCAGTATTTT
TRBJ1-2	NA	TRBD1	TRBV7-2	CASSLVSTGGFYGYTF	TGTGCCAGCAGCTTAGTATCTACAGGGGGGTTCTATGGCTACACCTTC
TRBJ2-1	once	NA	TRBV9	CASSPGISSYNEQFF	TGTGCCAGCAGCCCGGGGATAAGCTCCTACAATGAGCAGTTCTTC
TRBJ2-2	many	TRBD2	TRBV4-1	CASSLKRASGAYTGELFF	TGCGCCAGCAGCCTAAAGCGGGCTAGCGGAGCCTACACCGGGGAGCTGTTTTTT
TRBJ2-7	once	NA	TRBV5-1	CASSLFSSAREGQYF	TGCGCCAGCAGCTTGTTTTCCTCAGCGAGGGAAGGGCAGTACTTC
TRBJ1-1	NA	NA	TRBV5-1	CASSQLQDSTTEAFF	TGCGCCAGCAGCCAACTACAGGATTCTACTACTGAAGCTTTCTTT
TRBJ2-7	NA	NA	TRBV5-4	CASSSGTSTTYEQYF	TGTGCCAGCAGCTCCGGGACTTCTACCACCTACGAGCAGTACTTC
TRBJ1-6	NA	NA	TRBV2	CASSAYRGWGSPLHF	TGTGCCAGCAGTGCTTATCGGGGATGGGGTTCACCCCTCCACTTT
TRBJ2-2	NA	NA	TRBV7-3	CASSPSIPSTGELFF	TGTGCCAGCAGTCCATCAATCCCAAGCACCGGGGAGCTGTTTTTT
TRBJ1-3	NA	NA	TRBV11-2	CASSLLRGRNSGNTIYF	TGTGCCAGCAGCTTATTGAGGGGGAGGAACTCTGGAAACACCATATATTTT
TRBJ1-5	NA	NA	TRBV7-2	CASSPRGDQPQHF	TGTGCCAGCAGCCCCCGCGGAGATCAGCCCCAGCATTTT
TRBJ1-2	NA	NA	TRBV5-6	CASSSDYGYTF	TGTGCCAGCAGCTCGGACTATGGCTACACCTTC
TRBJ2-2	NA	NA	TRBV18	CASSKDRKSTGELFF	TGTGCCAGCTCAAAGGACAGAAAGAGCACCGGGGAGCTGTTTTTT
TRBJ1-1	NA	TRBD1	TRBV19	CASSVPGQGIPRAFF	TGTGCCAGTAGTGTGCCTGGACAGGGGATCCCTAGAGCTTTCTTT
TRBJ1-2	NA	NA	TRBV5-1	CASSVSADTPNYGYTF	TGCGCCAGCAGCGTCTCAGCGGACACTCCTAACTATGGCTACACCTTC
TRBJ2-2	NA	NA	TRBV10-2	CASTPQGGELFF	TGCGCCAGCACTCCACAAGGTGGAGAGCTGTTTTTT
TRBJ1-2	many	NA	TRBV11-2	CASSSIKGGASKGYTF	TGTGCCAGCAGCTCCATTAAGGGAGGGGCTTCAAAGGGCTACACCTTC
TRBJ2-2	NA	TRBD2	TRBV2	CASSSRTSGTTGELFF	TGTGCCAGCAGTTCCCGGACTAGCGGTACCACCGGGGAGCTGTTTTTT
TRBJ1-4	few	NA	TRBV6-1	CASSERLARWGEKLFF	TGTGCCAGCAGTGAAAGACTAGCACGGTGGGGTGAAAAACTGTTTTTT
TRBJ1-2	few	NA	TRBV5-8	CASSLARGWGYTF	TGTGCCAGCAGCTTGGCCCGGGGATGGGGCTACACCTTC
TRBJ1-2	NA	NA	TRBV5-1	CASSLERAAYGYTF	TGCGCCAGCAGCTTGGAAAGGGCAGCCTATGGCTACACCTTC
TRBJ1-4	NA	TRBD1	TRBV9	CASSSREGTGEKLFF	TGTGCCAGCAGCTCTAGAGAGGGGACAGGGGAAAAACTGTTTTTT
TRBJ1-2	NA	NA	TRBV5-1	CASSSASRLTYGYTF	TGCGCCAGCAGCTCGGCCAGTAGGTTAACGTATGGCTACACCTTC
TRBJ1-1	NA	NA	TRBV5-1	CASSFGGATEAFF	TGCGCCAGCAGCTTTGGGGGGGCCACTGAAGCTTTCTTT
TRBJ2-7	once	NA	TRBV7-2	CASSSLGGDSYEQYF	TGTGCCAGCAGCTCGCTCGGCGGGGATTCCTACGAGCAGTACTTC
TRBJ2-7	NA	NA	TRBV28	CASSLNPYEQYF	TGTGCCAGCAGTTTAAATCCATACGAGCAGTACTTC
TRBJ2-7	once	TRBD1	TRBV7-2	CASSITGTGPYEQYF	TGTGCCAGCAGCATCACCGGGACAGGACCCTACGAGCAGTACTTC
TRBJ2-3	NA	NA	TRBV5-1	CASSFGGTSTDTQYF	TGCGCCAGCAGCTTCGGCGGGACCAGCACAGATACGCAGTATTTT
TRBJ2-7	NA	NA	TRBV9	CASSVATHYEQYF	TGTGCCAGCAGCGTAGCTACACACTACGAGCAGTACTTC